This T cell receptor (beta chain) derives from a study of cytomegalovirus exposure and HLA in healthy donors. Whole-study context: A prior analysis found more than 90 million unique TCR beta sequences from around 190 million T cells.

This clone was found a few times. Its antigen is currently unknown. V lost 10 bases to trimming and J lost 1 base; unmatched junction nucleotides: 7. The CDR3 loop spans 13 amino acids. Germline V gives CDR1 SGHNT, CDR2 YENEEA. The study ran its PCR with 60 Vbeta and 13 Jbeta primers. Original methodology: Per a later analysis, the number of unique TCR beta chains was around 79 million, of which some 9.9 million were shared. Using immunoSEQ multiplex PCR, the repertoire was profiled, and TCRdb retains in-frame clones only, with some absent. The D gene and trimming were derived from the DNA, and the V and J assignments and clone size from that table. The table has 180,000 or so clones, 82% seen once. Study-level results: TCR beta sequences reportedly predicted most subjects' HLA-A and HLA-B alleles accurately. Later analysis suggested links between common viral pathogens and several top significant clusters.

Sample: PBMCs. The sequence came from a man in his forties in good health and CMV-seronegative. The V and J genes are TRBV11-3 and TRBJ2-7; 7 bases fit TRBD1. In nucleotides, the CDR3 is TGTGCCACCTCGGGACAGCGATCCTACGAGCAGTACTTC. It encodes CATSGQRSYEQYF.